This note documents a single T cell receptor beta chain sequence. Its cognate antigen is unknown. This record comes from a study of PD-1 blockade in classical Hodgkin lymphoma. Looking at the study overall: Patients in the cohort were put on intravenous nivolumab, 3 mg/kg every 2 weeks. Study findings and constraints: Differences between repertoires have undefined causes, possibly disease activity or prior therapy. Complete responders entered with baseline diversity on par with newly diagnosed patients, the results showed.

The data were produced by immunoSEQ multiplex PCR, yet TCRdb's version contains in-frame clones alone and is incomplete. Of about 17,000 clones in the sample, around 76% were seen once. Looked up from germline, CDR1 is LNHDA and CDR2 is SQIVND (reference sequence). V was clipped by 0 bases and J by 6 bases; unmatched bases: 7. CDR3 length: 16 amino acids. Autologous stem cell transplantation was followed by relapse in every patient, and brentuximab vedotin exposure varied. Best response was recorded as complete response, partial response or progressive disease. V is TRBV19 and J is TRBJ1-5, with 8 nucleotides matching TRBD1. The sequencing used peripheral blood mononuclear cells (PBMCs), collected before the second cycle of nivolumab. This sequence originates from a human donor with classical Hodgkin lymphoma. Written as DNA, the CDR3 is TGTGCCAGTAGTATAGATATGGGGACAGGATCTCAGCCCCAGCATTTT. Its translation is CASSIDMGTGSQPQHF.